Only one count was recorded for the clone carrying this T cell receptor (beta chain). What it binds is not known. These data are taken from a study of blood T cells in healthy people across ages. Study conclusions and caveats: Whereas aged donors had fewer naive CD4+ cells, long-lived donors had more of them and higher diversity.

Together with a sample-barcoded 5' primer, a J-beta primer mix was included in a second PCR lasting 7 to 11 cycles. TCRdb fed the 5' RACE reads into MiXCR, producing one record per CDR3 protein. The data show approximately 900,000 distinct CDR3 sequences, with 45% to 50% seen just once and roughly an eighth held by the top ten. There were at least 6 micrograms of total RNA extracted from every sample. The TCR sequence derives from a man aged 30-40 years in good health. The sample was blood.

CDR3 DNA: TGTGCCAGCAGTTACTCCGGTTGGGACGGTAACAACGAGCAGTACTTC. Its protein is CASSYSGWDGNNEQYF. The J gene is TRBJ2-7, the V gene TRBV6-5; tentatively, D is TRBD1 or TRBD2 (5 bases each). The CDR3 runs to 16 residues. Between the trimmed V and J ends, which lost 0 bases and 5 bases, there was a span of 17 bases. The germline CDR1 and CDR2 sequences are MNHEY and SVGAGI.